These 27 T cell receptor beta chains share one sample of origin, sequenced in a study of OX40 agonist ivuxolimab in advanced cancers. The table came from immunoSEQ multiplex PCR; TCRdb's copy has only in-frame clones and leaves some out. The sample contains roughly 61,000 clones, 70% to 90% of which appear only once. The source material was CD4+ or CD8+ T cells sorted from blood, sampled in a trial of the OX40 agonist ivuxolimab. These receptors all stem from an adult with an advanced solid tumor such as melanoma, head and neck, liver or kidney cancer.

The chain employs TRBV7-2 and TRBJ1-2; D is unclear. This CDR3 spans 11 amino acids. The ends were cut back, 8 bases at V and 6 bases at J, with 10 bases in the middle. Looked up from germline, CDR1 is SGHTA and CDR2 is FQGNSA. DNA of the CDR3: TGTGCCAGCCGAGAGGTGGATGGCTACACCTTC. This translates into CASREVDGYTF. Drawing the rest from reference TRBV7-2 and TRBJ1-2, the complete variable domain is GAGVSQSPSNKVTEKGKDVELRCDPISGHTALYWYRQSLGQGLEFLIYFQGNSAPDKSGLPSDRFSAERTGGSVSTLTIQRTQQEDSAVYLCASREVDGYTFGSGTRLTVV.

This chain connects TRBV6-6 to TRBJ2-5; 10 positions agree with TRBD2. This CDR3 has 16 amino acids. Trimming at V came to 5 bases and at J to 5 bases, leaving 11 bases not matched to a gene. Germline CDR1 reads MNHNY; CDR2 reads SVGAGI (reference sequence). CDR3 loop: CASSPPPSGGTETQYF. The CDR3 nucleotides read TGTGCCAGCAGTCCTCCCCCTAGCGGGGGTACGGAGACCCAGTACTTC.

The V gene is TRBV5-1, the J gene TRBJ2-3; perhaps TRBD2 as D (6 bases). This CDR3 comprises 15 residues. Trimming removed 1 base from V and 2 bases from J, with 11 bases in between. CDR1 is SGHRS, CDR2 YFSETQ, per germline. CDR3 in DNA: TGCGCCAGCAGCTTGATGGGGAGGAACACAGATACGCAGTATTTT. As protein: CASSLMGRNTDTQYF.

In its sample, this clone was seen once. The CDR3 loop is CASSGGTSGSDEQFF. The CDR3 region has the DNA TGTGCCAGCAGCGGGGGGACTAGCGGAAGCGATGAGCAGTTCTTC. J is TRBJ2-1 and V is TRBV9, with 11 nucleotides matching TRBD2. The CDR3 runs 15 residues. The V gene end was trimmed by 3 bases and the J gene end by 8 bases; junction bases not matched to a gene: 7. Germline loops: CDR1 SGDLS, CDR2 YYNGEE.

CDR3 bases: TGTGCCAGCAGCTACCTGGAGGAGCAGTTCTTC. Encoded protein: CASSYLEEQFF. The chain joins TRBV6-6 to TRBJ2-1, with D unresolved. Germline V gene sequence: CDR1 MNHNY, CDR2 SVGAGI (reference sequence). V lost 6 bases and J lost 10, with 10 bases in between. The CDR3 sequence is 11 residues long.

The chain is built from TRBV6-5 and TRBJ2-5; the match to TRBD1 covers 8 bases. This CDR3 is 16 amino acids long. V dropped 4 bases and J dropped 5; count of bases not matched to a gene: 12. Germline CDR1 reads MNHEY; CDR2 reads SVGAGI. Here the CDR3 reads CASSSYGQGNRETQYF. In nucleotides, the CDR3 is TGTGCCAGCAGTTCCTATGGACAGGGCAACAGGGAGACCCAGTACTTC.

The sample holds one count of this clone. This chain joins TRBV9 and TRBJ2-1; no clear D gene. CDR1 and CDR2 (germline): SGDLS, YYNGEE. The CDR3 is 15 amino acids. Trimming took off 0 bases at V and 4 bases at J, with 11 bases between the two ends. The CDR3 region has the DNA TGTGCCAGCAGCGTAGCTGGGCAAAAATACAATGAGCAGTTCTTC. This translates into CASSVAGQKYNEQFF.

The V and J genes are TRBV9 and TRBJ2-1, with 8 bases fitting TRBD2. The germline CDR1 and CDR2 sequences are SGDLS and YYNGEE. V lost 4 bases and J lost 7; bases outside the gene matches: 7. The length of the CDR3 is 14 residues. CDR3 amino acids: CASSSRASGNEQFF. The CDR3 DNA sequence: TGTGCCAGCAGCTCTCGGGCTAGCGGGAATGAGCAGTTCTTC.

The chain links TRBV7-9 to TRBJ1-1; 7 nucleotides match TRBD1. The CDR3 has 14 amino acids. In germline, CDR1 is SEHNR, CDR2 FQNEAQ (reference sequence). V shed 4 bases and J 0 bases; nucleotides not matched to a gene: 2. CDR3 amino acids: CASSSGQMNTEAFF. Here the CDR3 DNA reads TGTGCCAGCAGCTCGGGACAGATGAACACTGAAGCTTTCTTT.

The gene calls are TRBV6-1 and TRBJ1-5, with D possibly matching TRBD1 (5 bases). Germline CDR1 and CDR2: MNHNS and SASEGT. Deletions cut 6 bases from V and 0 bases from J, with 12 bases between. The CDR3 loop spans 15 amino acids. CDR3 sequence reads: CASRTGTVSNQPQHF. CDR3 DNA: TGTGCCAGCAGAACCGGGACGGTTAGCAATCAGCCCCAGCATTTT.

This sequence joins TRBV19 and TRBJ1-1; D is uncertain. CDR1 is LNHDA and CDR2 is SQIVND in the germline V gene (reference sequence). Trimming took off 3 bases at V and 7 bases at J, with 12 bases between the two ends. This CDR3 is 13 amino acids long. The CDR3 DNA sequence: TGTGCCAGTAGTATCCGCACAGATAGTGAAGCTTTCTTT. Protein product: CASSIRTDSEAFF. The whole variable domain, filled in from reference TRBV19 and TRBJ1-1, reads DGGITQSPKYLFRKEGQNVTLSCEQNLNHDAMYWYRQDPGQGLRLIYYSQIVNDFQKGDIAEGYSVSREKKESFPLTVTSAQKNPTAFYLCASSIRTDSEAFFGQGTRLTVV.

The genes are TRBV4-1 and TRBJ2-3; perhaps TRBD1 as D (6 bases). The CDR3 is 14 residues long. Trimming removed 0 bases at V and 5 bases at J, with 9 bases between. The germline CDR1 and CDR2 sequences are MGHRA and YSYEKL. The CDR3 DNA sequence: TGCGCCAGCAGCCAAGATACAGGGAGAGATACGCAGTATTTT. Amino acids: CASSQDTGRDTQYF.

The chain employs TRBV18 and TRBJ1-1; D might be TRBD1 (5 bases). The V and J ends lost 4 bases and 1 base respectively, with 10 bases between them. Germline-derived CDR1 and CDR2 are KGHSH and LQKENI. CDR3 length equals 14 residues. Written as DNA, the CDR3 is TGTGCCAGCTCACGTGGGGCGGGGAACACTGAAGCTTTCTTT. Encoded protein: CASSRGAGNTEAFF. Supplemented by reference TRBV18 and TRBJ1-1, the full variable domain reads NAGVMQNPRHLVRRRGQEARLRCSPMKGHSHVYWYRQLPEEGLKFMVYLQKENIIDESGMPKERFSAEFPKEGPSILRIQQVVRGDSAAYFCASSRGAGNTEAFFGQGTRLTVV.

V is TRBV7-9 and J is TRBJ2-3; D not certain. The germline gives CDR1 SEHNR, CDR2 FQNEAQ (reference sequence). Trimming pared 1 base from V and 2 bases from J, leaving 10 bases between. The CDR3 consists of 15 residues. The CDR3, as DNA: TGTGCCAGCAGCTTAGGGGTGGAAGTCACAGATACGCAGTATTTT. Its protein product is CASSLGVEVTDTQYF.

The CDR3 is CASSLASALPYEQYF. The CDR3 DNA sequence: TGTGCCAGCAGCTTAGCCTCCGCTCTCCCCTACGAGCAGTACTTC. The genes are TRBV7-9 and TRBJ2-7; no reliable D call. CDR3 length equals 15 residues. The V gene lost 0 bases and the J gene lost 2 bases, with 11 bases spanning the gap. From germline, CDR1 is SEHNR and CDR2 FQNEAQ (reference sequence).

The V and J genes are TRBV6-5 and TRBJ1-1; 10 nucleotides agree with TRBD1. The CDR3 consists of 15 residues. CDR1 is MNHEY and CDR2 is SVGAGI in the germline V gene. V lost 7 bases and J lost 5; bases outside the gene matches: 10. DNA of the CDR3: TGTGCCAGCACCAGACAGGGGGCGAGGGGGACTGAAGCTTTCTTT. It encodes CASTRQGARGTEAFF.

J is TRBJ1-1 and V is TRBV28; D ambiguous. CDR3 size: 15 residues. V was trimmed by 3 bases and J by 1 base, leaving 12 bases between them. Germline V CDR1 and CDR2: MDHEN, SYDVKM. CDR3 in amino acids: CASSFLGRRNTEAFF. The CDR3 bases are TGTGCCAGCAGTTTCCTCGGCCGCCGGAACACTGAAGCTTTCTTT.

The rearrangement links TRBV5-1 to TRBJ2-7; unclear D gene. The CDR3 is 13 residues long. The V end was cut by 4 bases, the J end by 6 bases, with 14 bases between. CDR1 and CDR2 (germline): SGHRS, YFSETQ. This CDR3 is CASSPTPQSEQYF. The DNA for the CDR3 is TGCGCCAGCAGCCCAACGCCTCAGAGCGAGCAGTACTTC.

The genes are TRBV5-1 and TRBJ1-1, with D hard to call. V lost 5 bases and J lost 2, with 16 bases in between. The CDR3 covers 15 residues. Per germline, CDR1 SGHRS and CDR2 YFSETQ. The chain's CDR3 is CASSPGSRPNTEAFF. In nucleotides, the CDR3 is TGCGCCAGCAGTCCTGGAAGCAGGCCAAACACTGAAGCTTTCTTT.

The chain carries TRBV5-1 and TRBJ2-7; 8 nucleotides align to TRBD1. The CDR3 sequence is 15 residues long. Germline CDR1 reads SGHRS; CDR2 reads YFSETQ. J lost 0 bases, V lost 4 bases, and 6 bases had no gene match. The CDR3 nucleotides are TGCGCCAGCAGCCAGGACAGGGCATCCTCCTACGAGCAGTACTTC. Protein product: CASSQDRASSYEQYF.

The chain uses TRBV10-3 and TRBJ1-2; D not certain. The CDR3 covers 13 residues. V gave up 4 bases and J gave up 5 bases, with 11 bases separating them. CDR1 ENHRY and CDR2 SYGVKD come from the germline V gene. Written as DNA, the CDR3 is TGTGCCATCAGTGTTAAATGGGATTATGGCTACACCTTC. It specifies CAISVKWDYGYTF.

The genes are TRBV14 and TRBJ2-1, with D tentatively TRBD1 (6 bases). This CDR3 contains 13 residues. The V and J ends lost 4 bases and 4 bases respectively, with 8 bases between them. In germline, CDR1 is SGHDN, CDR2 FVKESK. CDR3 region: CASSRQGYNEQFF. In nucleotides, the CDR3 is TGTGCCAGCAGCCGTCAGGGGTACAATGAGCAGTTCTTC. Complete variable domain (other parts from reference TRBV14 and TRBJ2-1): EAGVTQFPSHSVIEKGQTVTLRCDPISGHDNLYWYRRVMGKEIKFLLHFVKESKQDESGMPNNRFLAERTGGTYSTLKVQPAELEDSGVYFCASSRQGYNEQFFGPGTRLTVL.

The J gene is TRBJ1-2, the V gene TRBV29-1; D is ambiguous. V lost 3 bases, J lost 6 bases, and 11 bases lay in between. Per the germline V gene, CDR1 is SQVTM and CDR2 is ANQGSEA. This CDR3 is built from 12 residues. The CDR3 region has the DNA TGCAGCGTTGATATGGGGAAAGATGGCTACACCTTC. This gives the protein CSVDMGKDGYTF.

This clone has more than one count but fewer than ten. The chain joins TRBV30 to TRBJ1-2; D unresolved. V was pared by 5 bases and J by 7 bases, with 11 bases between. This CDR3 contains 11 residues. The germline V gene encodes CDR1 GTSNPN and CDR2 SVGIG (reference sequence). The CDR3 bases are TGTGCCTGGGGCGACGGCAGTGGCTACACCTTC. It translates to CAWGDGSGYTF.

CDR3 amino acids: CASSPGGGGQPQHF. CDR3 DNA sequence: TGTGCCAGCAGCCCTGGGGGAGGCGGGCAGCCCCAGCATTTT. V usage is TRBV7-2 and J usage is TRBJ1-5, with TRBD1 as a possible D gene (5 bases). The CDR3 spans 14 residues. Germline CDR1 and CDR2: SGHTA and FQGNSA. V was trimmed by 5 bases and J by 7 bases, leaving 15 bases between them. Drawing the rest from reference TRBV7-2 and TRBJ1-5, the complete variable domain is GAGVSQSPSNKVTEKGKDVELRCDPISGHTALYWYRQSLGQGLEFLIYFQGNSAPDKSGLPSDRFSAERTGGSVSTLTIQRTQQEDSAVYLCASSPGGGGQPQHFGDGTRLSIL.

This sequence joins TRBV7-8 and TRBJ1-1, with D possibly being TRBD1 (5 bases). The V gene lost 8 bases and the J gene lost 1 base, with 14 bases spanning the gap. From germline, CDR1 is SGHVS and CDR2 FQNEAQ. The length of the CDR3 is 14 residues. CDR3 bases: TGTGCCAGCCGTTCTTATACAGGGAACACTGAAGCTTTCTTT. Protein: CASRSYTGNTEAFF.

V usage is TRBV5-1 and J usage is TRBJ2-2, with a weak D call TRBD2 (5 bases). V was clipped by 0 bases and J by 3 bases, with 15 bases between them. In germline, CDR1 is SGHRS, CDR2 YFSETQ. This CDR3 has 17 amino acids. The CDR3 loop is CASSLDPPDSYTGELFF. The CDR3 DNA is TGCGCCAGCAGCTTGGATCCCCCGGACTCTTACACCGGGGAGCTGTTTTTT.